This entry describes one T cell receptor beta chain. The antigen remains unidentified. The data were taken from a study of T cell responses to AZD1222 COVID-19 vaccine. Findings of the study overall: Vaccine-associated CD4 TCRs ranged over spike, dominating at 160-218 and 743-854. It should be noted that donors were predominantly white British and more often female, and clonal diversity was possibly underestimated. Nearly half of unique spike-specific TCRs reportedly avoided B.1.351 and B.1.1.7 mutated regions.

The CDR3 sequence is 17 residues long. CDR1 and CDR2 (germline): LGHDT, YNNKEL (reference sequence). With 2 bases clipped from V and 0 bases from J, the junction kept 4 bases outside the gene matches. Generated by immunoSEQ multiplex PCR, the TCRdb table keeps only in-frame clones and is missing some. The sample yields over 120,000 clones, about 92% seen once. Sequencing used peripheral blood, obtained after recovery from COVID-19. This chain links TRBV3-1 (or the pseudogene TRBV3-2) with TRBJ2-1, with 10 bases identical to TRBD2. The receptor was derived from an adult who had recovered from COVID-19. As DNA, the CDR3 is TGTGCCAGCAGCCAAAGGGCTAGCGGGAGCTCCTACAATGAGCAGTTCTTC. Its translation: CASSQRASGSSYNEQFF.